This paragraph covers one TCR beta chain sequence. Its antigen remains unknown. The sample comes from a study of identical twins. Study outcomes and limitations: Monozygotic twin pairs showed more out-of-frame TCR alpha sharing than models estimated.

In TCRdb, the 5' RACE reads were re-called with MiXCR into one record per CDR3 protein. This table has hundreds of thousands of distinct CDR3 sequences, 18% appearing once. Trimming cost V 4 bases and J 4 bases; bases outside gene matches: 4. The CDR3 spans 13 residues. These sequences were also reported in another study, on T cells expressing NK-cell markers. That report notes: An anti-gamma-delta TCR antibody confined sorting to alpha-beta TCR T cells across several of the experiments. Dominant NKG2C+ clonotypes were found to form roughly 1.0-7.0% of CD8+ T cells in roughly 6 donors.

Sample: PBMCs. The chain joins TRBV23-1 to TRBJ2-7; 7 positions agree with TRBD1. TRBV23-1 is given ORF status, its function remaining uncertain. This TCR derives from a woman aged 18-30 years in good health. The CDR3 DNA follows: TGCGCCAGCAGTCGCGGACAGGAGTACGAGCAGTACTTC. It codes for CASSRGQEYEQYF.